This T cell receptor (beta chain) was identified during a study of T cells in Graves' hyperthyroidism and ophthalmopathy. The CDR3 loop spans 13 amino acids. V lost 6 bases, J lost 13 bases, and 19 bases lay in between. CDR1 is MGHRA, CDR2 YSYEKL, per germline. Researchers amplified the TCR beta CDR3 regions from RNA transcripts. Primed by the HTBI set, a first-round RT-PCR was run on the TCR CDR3. Each CDR3 protein is one row after TCRdb ran MiXCR on the multiplex PCR reads. Counted here are roughly 650,000 distinct CDR3 sequences, approximately 16% occurring once; the ten biggest clones make up roughly 3%. Regarding the study as a whole: Most expanded thyroid clonotypes above 0.001 also appeared in blood.

Worth noting for this clonotype: The target antigen is unknown.

The rearrangement links TRBV4-1 to TRBJ2-1; tentatively, D is TRBD2 (6 bases). The receptor was isolated from a woman in her forties with Graves' ophthalmopathy. The sequenced sample consisted of blood. The CDR3 region is CASRETPGTSQFF. In nucleotides, the CDR3 is TGCGCCAGCAGGGAAACTCCGGGTACTAGCCAGTTCTTC.